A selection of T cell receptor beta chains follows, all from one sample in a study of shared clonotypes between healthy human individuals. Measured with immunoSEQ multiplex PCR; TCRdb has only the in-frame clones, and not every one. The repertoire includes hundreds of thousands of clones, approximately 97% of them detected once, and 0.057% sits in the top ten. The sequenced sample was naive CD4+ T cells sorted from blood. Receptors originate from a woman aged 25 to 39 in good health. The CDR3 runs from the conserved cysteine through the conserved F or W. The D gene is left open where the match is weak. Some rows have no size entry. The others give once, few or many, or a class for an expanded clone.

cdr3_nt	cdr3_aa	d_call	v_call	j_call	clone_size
TGTGCCAGCAGTTTATTTCCAGGGGGCCTCTTGAACTATGGCTACACCTTC	CASSLFPGGLLNYGYTF	TRBD1	TRBV28	TRBJ1-2	-
TGTGCCAGCCAGGGTTACACTGAAGCTTTCTTT	CASQGYTEAFF	-	TRBV7-9	TRBJ1-1	-
TGTGCCAGCAGCGCGAGGACAGGGCAAGAGACCCAGTACTTC	CASSARTGQETQYF	TRBD1	TRBV9	TRBJ2-5	once
TGTGCCAGCAGCCCTCCACACACCGGGGAGCTGTTTTTT	CASSPPHTGELFF	-	TRBV6-5	TRBJ2-2	-
TGTGCCAGCAGAAGTAGGGGGAACTATGGCTACACCTTC	CASRSRGNYGYTF	-	TRBV7-2	TRBJ1-2	-
TGCGCCAGCAGCTCGGGGACTTTATCCTACGAGCAGTACTTC	CASSSGTLSYEQYF	-	TRBV5-1	TRBJ2-7	-
TGTGCCAGCAGTGGGAATAGGAATGAGCAGTTCTTC	CASSGNRNEQFF	-	TRBV28	TRBJ2-1	-
TGTGCCAGCAGCCCCAGGGCGGGGTCTAGGGAGACCCAGTACTTC	CASSPRAGSRETQYF	-	TRBV6-5	TRBJ2-5	-
TGCGCCAGCAGCCAAGAAACACGAAGTCATACGCAGTATTTT	CASSQETRSHTQYF	-	TRBV4-1	TRBJ2-3	-
TGTGCCAGCAGCGTAGGTACCTCGCCAGGGATTCCCGATACGCAGTATTTT	CASSVGTSPGIPDTQYF	-	TRBV9	TRBJ2-3	-
TGTGCCAGCAGAGATTACGACAGGGGCAATTCACCCCTCCACTTT	CASRDYDRGNSPLHF	TRBD1	TRBV27	TRBJ1-6	-
TGTGCCAGCAGCGTTGCCTGGTGGGGACTCGACACAGATACGCAGTATTTT	CASSVAWWGLDTDTQYF	-	TRBV9	TRBJ2-3	-
TGTGCCAGCAGATCACAGGGAGCAACTAATGAAAAACTGTTTTTT	CASRSQGATNEKLFF	-	TRBV6-5	TRBJ1-4	once
TGTGCCAGCAGTGAAGCGAGAACTAGCGGGAGCCGAGAGACCCAGTACTTC	CASSEARTSGSRETQYF	TRBD2	TRBV2	TRBJ2-5	-
TGTGCCAGCAGTCCACAGGGGCTCTACGAGCAGTACTTC	CASSPQGLYEQYF	TRBD1	TRBV6-6	TRBJ2-7	-
TGTGCCAGCAGCTTCAGGATCGGCGCAGATACGCAGTATTTT	CASSFRIGADTQYF	-	TRBV11-2	TRBJ2-3	-
TGTGCCAGCAGCTTAGTAGCGGGCTCCTACAATGAGCAGTTCTTC	CASSLVAGSYNEQFF	TRBD2	TRBV11-2	TRBJ2-1	-
TGTGCTAGTGGATCTGCTGGCAACACTGAAGCTTTCTTT	CASGSAGNTEAFF	-	TRBV12-5	TRBJ1-1	-
TGTGCCAGTAGGCGGACAGAACAAGTCTATGGCTACACCTTC	CASRRTEQVYGYTF	-	TRBV7-9	TRBJ1-2	-
TGTGCCACTAGCAGGGGGCGGGAAAAACTGTTTTTT	CATSRGREKLFF	TRBD1	TRBV6-6	TRBJ1-4	-
TGTGCCAGTATGGGACAGGGGTACACTGAAGCTTTCTTT	CASMGQGYTEAFF	TRBD1	TRBV19	TRBJ1-1	-
TGTGCCAGCAGCTTAAACAGTCCGCGGGACACCGGGGAGCTGTTTTTT	CASSLNSPRDTGELFF	-	TRBV7-3	TRBJ2-2	-
TGCGCCAGCAGCTTGGGGGGACTCGACGCCTACGAGCAGTACTTC	CASSLGGLDAYEQYF	-	TRBV5-1	TRBJ2-7	once
TGCGCCAGCAGCTTCACTAGCGGGAGTGGGGAGTACGAGCAGTACTTC	CASSFTSGSGEYEQYF	TRBD2	TRBV5-1	TRBJ2-7	-
TGTGCCAGCAGCAGAGGACAGTATATAGATACGCAGTATTTT	CASSRGQYIDTQYF	-	TRBV27	TRBJ2-3	-
TGTGCCGCCCAAGGGGGCATTAGGGCGTTCAGCTATGGCTACACCTTC	CAAQGGIRAFSYGYTF	TRBD1	TRBV10-3	TRBJ1-2	-
TGTGCCAGTAGTCTTAGCGGGAGGGTGAGGCTTGAGCAGTTCTTC	CASSLSGRVRLEQFF	TRBD2	TRBV19	TRBJ2-1	-
TGTGCCAGCAGCCCCATCTCGGACAGGGGGACCTACAATGAGCAGTTCTTC	CASSPISDRGTYNEQFF	TRBD1	TRBV7-9	TRBJ2-1	-
TGTGCCAGCGCAACGACAGGAGCTTTGAACACTGAAGCTTTCTTT	CASATTGALNTEAFF	-	TRBV28	TRBJ1-1	-
TGTGCCAGTAGTCTCGGACAGGCTGGAAACACCATATATTTT	CASSLGQAGNTIYF	TRBD1	TRBV19	TRBJ1-3	-
TGTGCCAGTAGTATCGGGACAGGGGGCGGCGAGCAGTACTTC	CASSIGTGGGEQYF	TRBD1	TRBV19	TRBJ2-7	-
TGTGCCAGCCACAGGGCAAATGGAAACACCATATATTTT	CASHRANGNTIYF	-	TRBV28	TRBJ1-3	-
TGCGCCAGCAGGGGCAGCTCAAACACTGAAGCTTTCTTT	CASRGSSNTEAFF	-	TRBV10-2	TRBJ1-1	-